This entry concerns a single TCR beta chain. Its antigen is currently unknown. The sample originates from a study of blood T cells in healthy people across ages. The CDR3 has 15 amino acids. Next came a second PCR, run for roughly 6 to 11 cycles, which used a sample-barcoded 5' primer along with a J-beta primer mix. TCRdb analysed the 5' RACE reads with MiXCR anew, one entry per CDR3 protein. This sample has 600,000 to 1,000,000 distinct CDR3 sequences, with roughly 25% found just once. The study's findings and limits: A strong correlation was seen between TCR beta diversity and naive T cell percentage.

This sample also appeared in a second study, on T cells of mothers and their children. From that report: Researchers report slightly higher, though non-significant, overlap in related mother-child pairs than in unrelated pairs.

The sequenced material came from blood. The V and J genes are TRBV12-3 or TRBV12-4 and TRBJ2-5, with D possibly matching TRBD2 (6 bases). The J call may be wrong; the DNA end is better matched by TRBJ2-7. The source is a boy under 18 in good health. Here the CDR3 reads CASSLIGDGSYEQYF. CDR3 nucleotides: TGTGCCAGCAGTTTAATTGGGGACGGGAGTTACGAGCAGTACTTC.